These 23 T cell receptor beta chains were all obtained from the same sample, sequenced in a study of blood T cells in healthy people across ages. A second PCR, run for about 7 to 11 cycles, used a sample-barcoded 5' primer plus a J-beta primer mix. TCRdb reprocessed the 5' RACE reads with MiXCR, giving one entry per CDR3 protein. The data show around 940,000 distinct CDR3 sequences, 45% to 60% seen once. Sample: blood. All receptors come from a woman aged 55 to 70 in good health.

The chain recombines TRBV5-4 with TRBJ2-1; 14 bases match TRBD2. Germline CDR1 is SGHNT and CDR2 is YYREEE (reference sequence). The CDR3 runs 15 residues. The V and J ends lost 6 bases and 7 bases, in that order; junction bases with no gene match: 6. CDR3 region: CASTGLAGVKNEQFF. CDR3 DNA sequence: TGTGCCAGCACGGGACTAGCGGGAGTTAAGAATGAGCAGTTCTTC.

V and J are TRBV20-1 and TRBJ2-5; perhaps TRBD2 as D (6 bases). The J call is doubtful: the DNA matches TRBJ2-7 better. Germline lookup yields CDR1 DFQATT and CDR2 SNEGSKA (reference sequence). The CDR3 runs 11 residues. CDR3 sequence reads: CSAVEGLEQYF. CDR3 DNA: TGCAGTGCTGTGGAGGGTCTCGAGCAGTACTTC.

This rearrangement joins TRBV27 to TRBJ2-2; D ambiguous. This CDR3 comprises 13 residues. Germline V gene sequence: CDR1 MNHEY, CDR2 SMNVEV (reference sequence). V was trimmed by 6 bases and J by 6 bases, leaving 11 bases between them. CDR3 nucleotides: TGTGCCAGCAGCCTCCAATGGGCCGGGGAGCTGTTTTTT. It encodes CASSLQWAGELFF.

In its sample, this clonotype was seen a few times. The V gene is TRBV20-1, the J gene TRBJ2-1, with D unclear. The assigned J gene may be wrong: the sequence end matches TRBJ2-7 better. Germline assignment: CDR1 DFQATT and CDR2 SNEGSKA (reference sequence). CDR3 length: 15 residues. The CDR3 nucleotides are TGCAGTGCTAGAGATCGATGGCCCTCCTACAATGAGCAGTACTTC. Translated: CSARDRWPSYNEQYF.

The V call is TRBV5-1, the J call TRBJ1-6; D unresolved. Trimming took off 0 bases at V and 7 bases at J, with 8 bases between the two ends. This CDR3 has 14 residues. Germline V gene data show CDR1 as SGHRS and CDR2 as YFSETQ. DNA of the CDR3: TGCGCCAGCAGCTTGGAGGGCGCGAATTCACCCCTCCACTTT. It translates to CASSLEGANSPLHF.

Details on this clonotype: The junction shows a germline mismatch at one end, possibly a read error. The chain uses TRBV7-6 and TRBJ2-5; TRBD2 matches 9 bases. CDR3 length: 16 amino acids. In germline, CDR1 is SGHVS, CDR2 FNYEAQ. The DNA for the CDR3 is TGTGCCGGCAGTCAACTTGGACTAGCGAGTCGAGAGACCCAGTACTTC. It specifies CAGSQLGLASRETQYF.

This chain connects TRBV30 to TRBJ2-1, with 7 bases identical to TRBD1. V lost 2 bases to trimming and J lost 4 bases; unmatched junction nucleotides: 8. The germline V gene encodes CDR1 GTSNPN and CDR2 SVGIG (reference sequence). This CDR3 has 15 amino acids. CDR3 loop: CAWSIRDSLYNEQFF. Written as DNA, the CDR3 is TGTGCCTGGAGTATCCGGGACAGTCTATACAATGAGCAGTTCTTC. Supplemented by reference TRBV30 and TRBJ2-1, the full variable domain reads SQTIHQWPATLVQPVGSPLSLECTVEGTSNPNLYWYRQAAGRGLQLLFYSVGIGQISSEVPQNLSASRPQDRQFILSSKKLLLSDSGFYLCAWSIRDSLYNEQFFGPGTRLTVL.

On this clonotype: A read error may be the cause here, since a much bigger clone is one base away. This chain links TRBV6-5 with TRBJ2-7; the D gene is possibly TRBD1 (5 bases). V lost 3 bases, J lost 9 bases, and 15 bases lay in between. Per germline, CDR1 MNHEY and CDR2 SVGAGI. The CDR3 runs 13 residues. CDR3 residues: CASSYGRRAVQYF. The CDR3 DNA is TGTGCCAGCAGTTATGGGCGCAGGGCTGTGCAGTACTTC.

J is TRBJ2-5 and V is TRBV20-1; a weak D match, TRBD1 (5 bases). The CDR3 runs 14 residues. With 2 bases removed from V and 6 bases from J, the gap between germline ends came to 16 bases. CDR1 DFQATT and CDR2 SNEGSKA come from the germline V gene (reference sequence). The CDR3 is CSARSRQGLQTQYF. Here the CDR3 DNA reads TGCAGTGCTAGATCGAGGCAGGGTTTACAGACCCAGTACTTC.

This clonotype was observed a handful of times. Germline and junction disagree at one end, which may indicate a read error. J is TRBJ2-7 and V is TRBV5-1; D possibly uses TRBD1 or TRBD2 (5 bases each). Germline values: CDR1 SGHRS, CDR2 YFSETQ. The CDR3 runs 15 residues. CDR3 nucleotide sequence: TGCGCCGGCAGCTTGGCCTTTGGGACGTCAATGGAGCAGTACTTC. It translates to CAGSLAFGTSMEQYF.

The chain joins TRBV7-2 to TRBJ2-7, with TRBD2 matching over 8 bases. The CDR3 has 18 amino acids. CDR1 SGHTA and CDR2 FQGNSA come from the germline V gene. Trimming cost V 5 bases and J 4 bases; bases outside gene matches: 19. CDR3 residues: CASSQVDRSGTSAYEQYF. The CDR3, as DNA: TGTGCCAGCAGCCAGGTCGACAGGTCCGGGACTAGTGCATACGAGCAGTACTTC.

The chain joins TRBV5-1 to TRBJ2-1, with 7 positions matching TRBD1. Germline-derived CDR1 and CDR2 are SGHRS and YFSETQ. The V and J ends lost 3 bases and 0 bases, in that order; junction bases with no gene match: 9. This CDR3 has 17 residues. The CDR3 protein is CASSYSTGSSSYNEQFF. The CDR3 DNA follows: TGCGCCAGCAGCTACTCGACAGGGTCGAGCTCCTACAATGAGCAGTTCTTC.

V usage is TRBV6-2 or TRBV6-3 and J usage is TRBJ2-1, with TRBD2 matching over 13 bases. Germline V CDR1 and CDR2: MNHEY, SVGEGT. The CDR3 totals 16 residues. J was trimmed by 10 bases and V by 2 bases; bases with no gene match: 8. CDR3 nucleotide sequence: TGTGCCAGCAGTTACGGGGAATGGACTAGCGGGAGAGAGCAGTTCTTC. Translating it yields CASSYGEWTSGREQFF.

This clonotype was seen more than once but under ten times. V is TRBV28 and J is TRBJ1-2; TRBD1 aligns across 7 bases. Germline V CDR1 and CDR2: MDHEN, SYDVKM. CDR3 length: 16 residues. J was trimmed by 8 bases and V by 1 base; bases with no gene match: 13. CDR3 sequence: CASSLSSVGRGKGYTF. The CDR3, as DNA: TGTGCCAGCAGTTTATCTTCAGTCGGCAGGGGGAAAGGCTACACCTTC.

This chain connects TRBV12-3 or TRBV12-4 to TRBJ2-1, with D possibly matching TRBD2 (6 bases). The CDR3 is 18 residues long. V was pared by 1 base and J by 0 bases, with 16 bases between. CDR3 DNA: TGTGCCAGCAGTTTAGAGGTTTGGGAGGAGAACTCCTACAATGAGCAGTTCTTC. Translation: CASSLEVWEENSYNEQFF.

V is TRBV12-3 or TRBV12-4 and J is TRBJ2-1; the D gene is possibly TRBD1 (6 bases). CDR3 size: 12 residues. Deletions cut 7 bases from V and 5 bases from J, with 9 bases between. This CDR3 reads CASTGTHNEQFF. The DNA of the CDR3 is TGTGCCAGCACCGGGACACACAATGAGCAGTTCTTC.

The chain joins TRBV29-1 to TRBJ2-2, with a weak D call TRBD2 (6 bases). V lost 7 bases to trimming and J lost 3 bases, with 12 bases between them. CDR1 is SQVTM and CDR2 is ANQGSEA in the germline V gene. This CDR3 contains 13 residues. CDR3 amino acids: CSGRGTDTGELFF. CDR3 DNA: TGCAGCGGCCGGGGGACCGACACCGGGGAGCTGTTTTTT.

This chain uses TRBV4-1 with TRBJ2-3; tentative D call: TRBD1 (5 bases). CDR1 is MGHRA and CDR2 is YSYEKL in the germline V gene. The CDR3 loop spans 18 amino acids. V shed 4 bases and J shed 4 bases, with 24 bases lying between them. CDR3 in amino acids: CASSPIIWTPTRADTQYF. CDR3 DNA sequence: TGCGCCAGCAGCCCAATCATTTGGACACCCACACGGGCAGATACGCAGTATTTT.

The CDR3 DNA sequence: TGTGCCACCCTCCCCATGGGGACTAGTTACGCATTATACAATGAGCAGTTCTTC. Protein product: CATLPMGTSYALYNEQFF. V and J are TRBV6-2 or TRBV6-3 and TRBJ2-1, with TRBD2 matching 8 bases. The V gene's germline CDR1 is MNHEY and CDR2 SVGEGT. V lost 10 bases to trimming and J lost 4 bases; unmatched junction nucleotides: 21. The CDR3 consists of 18 residues.

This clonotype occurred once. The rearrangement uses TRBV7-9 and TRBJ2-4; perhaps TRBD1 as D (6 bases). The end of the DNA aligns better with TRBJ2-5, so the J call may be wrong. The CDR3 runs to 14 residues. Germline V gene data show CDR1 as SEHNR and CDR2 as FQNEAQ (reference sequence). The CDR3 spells CASSYNTGKETQYF. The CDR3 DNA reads TGTGCCAGCAGCTACAACACAGGGAAAGAGACCCAGTACTTC.

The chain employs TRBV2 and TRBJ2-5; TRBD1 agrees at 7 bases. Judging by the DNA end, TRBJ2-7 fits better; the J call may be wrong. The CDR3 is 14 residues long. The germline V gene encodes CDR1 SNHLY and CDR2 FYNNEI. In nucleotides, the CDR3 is TGTGCCAGCAGCGCCCAGGGACAGAACTACGAGCAGTACTTC. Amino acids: CASSAQGQNYEQYF.

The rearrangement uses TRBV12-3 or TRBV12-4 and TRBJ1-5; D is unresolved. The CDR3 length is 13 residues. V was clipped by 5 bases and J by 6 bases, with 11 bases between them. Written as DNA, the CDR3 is TGTGCCAGCAGTGTCGGAGGATTTCAGCCCCAGCATTTT. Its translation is CASSVGGFQPQHF.

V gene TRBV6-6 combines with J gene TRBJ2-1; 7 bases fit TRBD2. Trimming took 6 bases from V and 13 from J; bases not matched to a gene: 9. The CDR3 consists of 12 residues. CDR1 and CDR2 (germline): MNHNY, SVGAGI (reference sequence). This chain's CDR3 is CASSQTSVQQFF. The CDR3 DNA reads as TGTGCCAGCAGCCAAACTAGCGTCCAACAGTTCTTC.